This entry lists 14 T cell receptor beta chains sequenced from one sample in a study of glioma-infiltrating T cells after dendritic cell vaccination. Sequencing was performed with immunoSEQ multiplex PCR; in TCRdb, only in-frame clones are kept and a portion is missing. The sample consists of around 37,000 clones, approximately 84% of them appearing once. This sample comprised blood, obtained before dendritic cell vaccination. These receptors were collected from a human donor with glioblastoma.

The chain combines TRBV27 with TRBJ2-7; possibly TRBD2 for D (6 bases). CDR3 length: 15 amino acids. V lost 6 bases and J 0 bases, leaving 15 bases between the germline ends. The germline V gene has CDR1 MNHEY and CDR2 SMNVEV (reference sequence). CDR3 protein: CASSLRWRGSYEQYF. DNA for the CDR3: TGTGCCAGCAGCCTAAGGTGGCGGGGCTCCTACGAGCAGTACTTC.

This CDR3 is CASSPGTGDYNEQFF. In DNA, the CDR3 is TGCGCCAGCAGCCCAGGGACAGGAGACTACAATGAGCAGTTCTTC. The V gene is TRBV4-3, the J gene TRBJ2-1; 8 positions match TRBD1. The trim removed 4 bases at V and 3 bases at J, leaving 5 bases unmatched. The CDR3 sequence is 15 residues long. CDR1 is LGHNA, CDR2 YSLEER, per germline.

This rearrangement joins TRBV15 to TRBJ2-5, with TRBD2 identical over 8 bases. The CDR3 is made up of 16 amino acids. The junction had 4 bases not matched to a gene; V was cut back by 0 bases and J by 1 base. The V gene's germline CDR1 is LNHNV and CDR2 YYDKDF (reference sequence). The CDR3 region has the DNA TGTGCCACCAGCAGAGATAGGCTAGCGGGCCAAGAGACCCAGTACTTC. Translated, it gives CATSRDRLAGQETQYF.

The rearrangement links TRBV9 to TRBJ1-2; maybe TRBD1 (6 bases). V was trimmed by 4 bases and J by 8 bases, leaving 12 bases between them. The CDR3 is 12 residues long. CDR1 and CDR2 from the germline V gene are SGDLS and YYNGEE. The CDR3 DNA sequence: TGTGCCAGCAGCTCCAACAGGGACGGCTACACCTTC. Its translation is CASSSNRDGYTF.

By frequency in the sample, this clone is large. The chain joins TRBV11-2 to TRBJ2-1; 7 nucleotides align to TRBD1. The CDR3 has 16 residues. With V trimmed by 2 bases and J by 5 bases, 9 bases remained unmatched. The V gene's germline CDR1 is SGHAT and CDR2 FQNNGV. The CDR3 protein is CASSLFPDRWDNEQFF. The CDR3 DNA reads TGTGCCAGCAGCTTATTCCCGGACAGGTGGGACAATGAGCAGTTCTTC.

This clone was seen more than once but under ten times. The genes are TRBV5-4 and TRBJ2-3, with TRBD2 identical over 7 bases. There are 15 residues in the CDR3. From germline, CDR1 is SGHNT and CDR2 YYREEE (reference sequence). V lost 4 bases to trimming and J lost 1 base; unmatched junction nucleotides: 6. CDR3 in DNA: TGTGCCAGCAGCCAGCGGGACGGGGGCACAGATACGCAGTATTTT. This sequence encodes CASSQRDGGTDTQYF.

The rearrangement uses TRBV5-1 and TRBJ1-1; no definite D call. Trimming removed 4 bases from V and 6 bases from J, with 13 bases in between. Germline assignment: CDR1 SGHRS and CDR2 YFSETQ. The CDR3 has 13 residues. The CDR3: CASSEPAAPEAFF. DNA of the CDR3: TGCGCCAGCAGCGAACCTGCGGCCCCTGAAGCTTTCTTT.

This rearrangement joins TRBV10-3 to TRBJ2-1; 10 bases fit TRBD2. Germline CDR1 is ENHRY and CDR2 is SYGVKD. The J segment lost 5 bases and the V segment lost 3 bases, leaving 4 bases of the junction unmatched. The CDR3 consists of 15 residues. DNA of the CDR3: TGTGCCATCAGTGAAAGACTAGCGGGCAACAATGAGCAGTTCTTC. This codes for CAISERLAGNNEQFF.

The chain couples TRBV4-3 to TRBJ2-3, with 12 positions matching TRBD1. The V segment lost 0 bases and the J segment 13 bases; nucleotides outside the gene matches: 11. The CDR3 spans 16 residues. From germline, CDR1 is LGHNA and CDR2 YSLEER. CDR3 region: CASSQDRPKGTGGKYF. CDR3 nucleotide sequence: TGCGCCAGCAGCCAAGATCGTCCAAAAGGGACAGGGGGCAAGTATTTT.

The V gene is TRBV4-1, the J gene TRBJ1-2, with 8 bases lining up with TRBD1. Per the germline V gene, CDR1 is MGHRA and CDR2 is YSYEKL. V gave up 4 bases and J gave up 4 bases; unmatched junction bases: 5. The CDR3 extends over 14 amino acids. The CDR3 DNA sequence: TGCGCCAGCAGCCGGACAGGGACGGGCTATGGCTACACCTTC. It is translated as CASSRTGTGYGYTF.

V gene TRBV7-6 combines with J gene TRBJ2-2; 12 bases are shared with TRBD2. Germline CDR1 and CDR2: SGHVS and FNYEAQ. The V gene end was trimmed by 8 bases and the J gene end by 9 bases; junction bases not matched to a gene: 4. The CDR3 covers 13 residues. The DNA for the CDR3 is TGTGCCAGCTCTAGCGGGGGGGCCCGGGAGCTGTTTTTT. It encodes CASSSGGARELFF. The whole variable domain, remainder taken from reference TRBV7-6 and TRBJ2-2, is GAGVSQSPRYKVTKRGQDVALRCDPISGHVSLYWYRQALGQGPEFLTYFNYEAQQDKSGLPNDRFSAERPEGSISTLTIQRTEQRDSAMYRCASSSGGARELFFGEGSRLTVL.

CDR3 amino acids: CSVEGGGSTEAFF. For the CDR3, the DNA is TGCAGCGTTGAAGGGGGGGGTAGCACTGAAGCTTTCTTT. The J gene is TRBJ1-1, the V gene TRBV29-1; a weak D match, TRBD1 (5 bases). V was cut by 1 base and J by 4 bases, with 10 bases left in between. Germline V gene data show CDR1 as SQVTM and CDR2 as ANQGSEA. CDR3 length: 13 amino acids.

V usage is TRBV11-3 and J usage is TRBJ2-5; D possibly corresponds to TRBD1 (5 bases). Looked up from germline, CDR1 is SGHNT and CDR2 is YENEEA. The V and J ends lost 4 bases and 4 bases respectively, with 13 bases between them. CDR3 length: 14 residues. The CDR3 loop is CASSSMSGRETQYF. Written as DNA, the CDR3 is TGTGCCAGCAGCTCGATGTCAGGGCGAGAGACCCAGTACTTC. The whole variable domain, filled in from reference TRBV11-3 and TRBJ2-5, reads EAGVVQSPRYKIIEKKQPVAFWCNPISGHNTLYWYLQNLGQGPELLIRYENEEAVDDSQLPKDRFSAERLKGVDSTLKIQPAELGDSAVYLCASSSMSGRETQYFGPGTRLLVL.

The rearrangement links TRBV5-1 to TRBJ1-6; a possible D gene is TRBD1 (6 bases). The CDR3 consists of 15 residues. V was cut by 6 bases and J by 3 bases, with 13 bases left in between. Germline V gene lookup returns CDR1 SGHRS and CDR2 YFSETQ. The CDR3 nucleotides are TGCGCCAGCAAGCCCCGACAGGACTATAATTCACCCCTCCACTTT. Its protein product is CASKPRQDYNSPLHF.